The 27 T cell receptor beta chains below all came from one sample that was sequenced in a study of beta chain features in type 1 diabetes. The whole isolated RNA underwent reverse transcription, so sequencing captured expressed TCRB transcripts. Clones were sequenced by immunoSEQ multiplex PCR, and TCRdb holds only the in-frame ones, with some missing. The data contain some 360,000 clones, around a fifth of them seen just once; the ten biggest clones take up under 0.055%. Specimen: naive CD4+ T cells from blood. These receptors all stem from a woman aged 18-29 years in good health.

This chain joins TRBV7-6 and TRBJ2-5, with TRBD2 matching over 8 bases. CDR1 SGHVS and CDR2 FNYEAQ come from the germline V gene. CDR3 length: 14 amino acids. The V segment lost 5 bases and the J segment 10 bases; nucleotides outside the gene matches: 12. The CDR3 spells CASSEGVAGIIQYF. CDR3 coding DNA: TGTGCCAGCAGCGAGGGGGTAGCGGGGATAATCCAGTACTTC.

There are a few counts of this clone. The gene calls are TRBV7-8 and TRBJ1-4; D ambiguous. V was clipped by 5 bases and J by 5 bases, with 12 bases between them. CDR1 is SGHVS, CDR2 FQNEAQ, per germline. The CDR3 runs 14 residues. As DNA, the CDR3 is TGTGCCAGCAGCCGCGAGGCATTGAATGAAAAACTGTTTTTT. Translating it yields CASSREALNEKLFF.

The rearrangement links TRBV30 to TRBJ2-3; 9 bases agree with TRBD2. CDR3 length: 14 residues. J was trimmed by 8 bases and V by 3 bases; bases with no gene match: 9. Germline V gene lookup returns CDR1 GTSNPN and CDR2 SVGIG (reference sequence). CDR3 in amino acids: CAWSPSGAWGTQYF. For the CDR3, the DNA is TGTGCCTGGAGCCCTAGCGGGGCCTGGGGTACGCAGTATTTT.

This clone was recorded a few times. The genes are TRBV6-6 and TRBJ2-2; 8 nucleotides line up with TRBD1. This CDR3 has 14 amino acids. The V gene's germline CDR1 is MNHNY and CDR2 SVGAGI (reference sequence). Trimming removed 7 bases from V and 6 bases from J; junction bases left unmatched: 7. The CDR3 loop reads CASTRTGTPGELFF. The CDR3 nucleotides read TGTGCCAGCACCCGGACAGGGACCCCCGGGGAGCTGTTTTTT.

This clone came up a few times. This sample also contains other DNA sequences that code for the same CDR3. This chain links TRBV5-1 with TRBJ2-5, with D perhaps TRBD1 (6 bases). From germline, CDR1 is SGHRS and CDR2 YFSETQ. CDR3 length: 14 amino acids. V was cut by 2 bases and J by 2 bases, with 10 bases left in between. CDR3 in DNA: TGCGCCAGCAGCTTTGGACAGCGACAAGAGACCCAGTACTTC. Its translation: CASSFGQRQETQYF.

This clone was found a few times. The chain carries TRBV6-5 and TRBJ1-1; TRBD1 matches at 7 bases. CDR1 and CDR2 (germline): MNHEY, SVGAGI. This CDR3 comprises 16 residues. V lost 4 bases to trimming and J lost 8 bases; unmatched junction nucleotides: 16. CDR3 sequence reads: CASSSRQGVVRGEAFF. As DNA, the CDR3 is TGTGCCAGCAGTTCCCGACAGGGTGTCGTCCGGGGCGAAGCTTTCTTT.

As DNA, the CDR3 is TGTGCCAGCAGCGTAGGAGTCGGGGATCGTAATGAAAAACTGTTTTTT. This translates into CASSVGVGDRNEKLFF. The V gene is TRBV9, the J gene TRBJ1-4; no clear D gene. Between the trimmed V and J ends, which lost 0 bases and 4 bases, there was a span of 13 bases. Looked up from germline, CDR1 is SGDLS and CDR2 is YYNGEE. The length of the CDR3 is 16 residues. The complete variable domain, with remaining parts taken from reference TRBV9 and TRBJ1-4, reads DSGVTQTPKHLITATGQRVTLRCSPRSGDLSVYWYQQSLDQGLQFLIQYYNGEERAKGNILERFSAQQFPDLHSELNLSSLELGDSALYFCASSVGVGDRNEKLFFGSGTQLSVL.

In this sample, this clone turned up once. This chain joins TRBV30 and TRBJ1-2, with a tentative D call TRBD1 (5 bases). Germline V lookup: CDR1 GTSNPN, CDR2 SVGIG (reference sequence). The CDR3 runs 14 residues. V was shortened by 1 base and J by 4 bases, with 13 bases between the two germline ends. As DNA, the CDR3 is TGTGCCTGGAGTGATGGACAAGAACTCTATGGCTACACCTTC. It specifies CAWSDGQELYGYTF.

This clone was picked up a small number of times. V is TRBV7-9 and J is TRBJ2-2; D is uncertain. The CDR3 runs 15 residues. Germline lookup yields CDR1 SEHNR and CDR2 FQNEAQ (reference sequence). V was cut by 1 base and J by 3 bases, with 9 bases left in between. The CDR3 nucleotides are TGTGCCAGCAGCTTAGGAATGTCGGACACCGGGGAGCTGTTTTTT. This encodes CASSLGMSDTGELFF. The full variable domain, rest sourced from reference TRBV7-9 and TRBJ2-2, is DTGVSQNPRHKITKRGQNVTFRCDPISEHNRLYWYRQTLGQGPEFLTYFQNEAQLEKSRLLSDRFSAERPKGSFSTLEIQRTEQGDSAMYLCASSLGMSDTGELFFGEGSRLTVL.

The rearrangement links TRBV10-3 to TRBJ2-7; maybe TRBD2 (6 bases). The CDR3 contains 13 residues. The ends were cut back, 8 bases at V and 4 bases at J, with 15 bases in the middle. Germline CDR1 and CDR2: ENHRY and SYGVKD. For the CDR3, the DNA is TGTGCCATCCAGACCACGGGGGTTTACGAGCAGTACTTC. This codes for CAIQTTGVYEQYF.

This clone showed up just a few times. The genes are TRBV5-1 and TRBJ2-3, with D unresolved. The CDR3 spans 15 residues. The V and J ends lost 0 bases and 6 bases respectively, with 14 bases between them. Per germline, CDR1 SGHRS and CDR2 YFSETQ. The CDR3 DNA reads TGCGCCAGCAGCTTGGGTAGCTATGCTGCCGATACGCAGTATTTT. This gives the protein CASSLGSYAADTQYF.

The rearrangement uses TRBV6-4 and TRBJ1-1, with D hard to call. Trimming shortened V by 4 bases and J by 10 bases, and 19 bases separated the two germline ends. The CDR3 extends over 14 amino acids. The V gene's germline CDR1 is MRHNA and CDR2 SNTAGT. The CDR3 loop is CASSASGISGGAFF. In DNA, the CDR3 is TGTGCCAGCAGTGCGTCCGGGATCTCAGGCGGAGCTTTCTTT.

The chain couples TRBV23-1 to TRBJ2-3; TRBD1 agrees at 9 bases. TRBV23-1 is given ORF status, its function remaining uncertain. Trimming at V came to 0 bases and at J to 5 bases, leaving 9 bases not matched to a gene. The CDR3 covers 17 residues. CDR3: CASSQSRDRELEDTQYF. The CDR3, as DNA: TGCGCCAGCAGTCAATCTCGGGACAGGGAGCTCGAAGATACGCAGTATTTT.

This clone was seen a handful of times. The chain combines TRBV5-6 with TRBJ2-1; no firm D call. The CDR3 has 14 amino acids. Germline loops: CDR1 SGHDT, CDR2 YYEEEE. V lost 0 bases to trimming and J lost 0 bases, with 4 bases between them. The CDR3 nucleotides are TGTGCCAGCAGCTTGGGGAGCTCCTACAATGAGCAGTTCTTC. Translation: CASSLGSSYNEQFF.

The V call is TRBV18, the J call TRBJ2-1; 12 bases map to TRBD1. Germline CDR1 KGHSH, CDR2 LQKENI. Trimming removed 1 base from V and 10 bases from J; junction bases left unmatched: 5. The CDR3 is 15 amino acids. DNA of the CDR3: TGTGCCAGCTCACCACGGGACAGGGGGCGTCGGGAGCAGTTCTTC. This codes for CASSPRDRGRREQFF.

The chain recombines TRBV5-1 with TRBJ2-7; TRBD2 matches at 10 bases. Germline V gene data show CDR1 as SGHRS and CDR2 as YFSETQ. V shed 1 base, J shed 3 bases, and the junction held 10 bases outside the gene matches. This CDR3 comprises 17 residues. CDR3 in DNA: TGCGCCAGCAGCTTGTGGGCTAGCGGGGGCCCCATCTACGAGCAGTACTTC. Translation gives CASSLWASGGPIYEQYF.

This clone was counted only a few times. The chain carries TRBV5-1 and TRBJ1-4; D gene ambiguous. Trimming pared 0 bases from V and 8 bases from J, leaving 14 bases between. The germline V gene encodes CDR1 SGHRS and CDR2 YFSETQ. The CDR3 covers 15 residues. CDR3 nucleotides: TGCGCCAGCAGCTTGGGTGCGGCGCAAGGAGAAAAACTGTTTTTT. Amino acid sequence: CASSLGAAQGEKLFF.

The chain carries TRBV9 and TRBJ2-1; 11 bases match TRBD2. V was pared by 0 bases and J by 8 bases, with 4 bases of the junction left unmatched. The V gene's germline CDR1 is SGDLS and CDR2 YYNGEE. The CDR3 length is 15 residues. The CDR3 sequence is CASSVVGSGRDEQFF. DNA of the CDR3: TGTGCCAGCAGCGTAGTTGGTAGCGGGAGGGATGAGCAGTTCTTC.

The chain links TRBV6-1 to TRBJ1-2; TRBD1 matches at 8 bases. The CDR3 length is 13 residues. CDR1 is MNHNS, CDR2 SASEGT, per germline. Trimming cost V 6 bases and J 2 bases; bases outside gene matches: 2. The CDR3 region is CASRRQGNYGYTF. CDR3 DNA sequence: TGTGCCAGCAGACGACAGGGGAACTATGGCTACACCTTC.

V and J are TRBV19 and TRBJ1-2; D remains ambiguous. Germline V gene data show CDR1 as LNHDA and CDR2 as SQIVND (reference sequence). Trimming removed 4 bases from V and 4 bases from J, with 19 bases in between. There are 16 residues in the CDR3. The CDR3 nucleotides are TGTGCCAGTAGTAGTGGGTCCAGACAAGACCCCTATGGCTACACCTTC. This translates into CASSSGSRQDPYGYTF.

This clone occurred a few times. The V and J genes are TRBV4-2 and TRBJ2-5; 7 bases match TRBD2. This CDR3 has 16 amino acids. The germline V gene has CDR1 LGHNA and CDR2 YNFKEQ. V was clipped by 5 bases and J by 4 bases; unmatched bases: 13. The CDR3 protein is CASSAFAGDSGETQYF. The CDR3 nucleotides are TGTGCCAGCAGCGCTTTTGCGGGAGATTCGGGAGAGACCCAGTACTTC.

The chain uses TRBV4-2 and TRBJ1-2, with D possibly TRBD1 on 6 matching bases. The CDR3 loop spans 15 amino acids. Germline V lookup: CDR1 LGHNA, CDR2 YNFKEQ. V lost 2 bases and J 8 bases, leaving 18 bases between the germline ends. CDR3 sequence (DNA): TGTGCCAGCAGCCAATCGGACGGACCGCAGGGGGGCTACACCTTC. Its translation is CASSQSDGPQGGYTF.

The sample holds a few counts of this clone. The chain carries TRBV5-1 and TRBJ2-7; 14 bases map to TRBD2. The V and J ends lost 7 bases and 4 bases, in that order; junction bases with no gene match: 4. The germline CDR1 and CDR2 sequences are SGHRS and YFSETQ. The CDR3 has 14 residues. The CDR3: CASLGLAGGYEQYF. The CDR3 nucleotides read TGCGCCAGCCTCGGACTAGCGGGAGGTTACGAGCAGTACTTC.

The chain has TRBV5-1 and TRBJ1-2; D is possibly TRBD1 (5 bases). Trimming took 3 bases from V and 3 from J, leaving 15 bases between them. The CDR3 loop spans 15 amino acids. The germline CDR1 and CDR2 sequences are SGHRS and YFSETQ. CDR3 residues: CASSSSLTGDYGYTF. CDR3 nucleotide sequence: TGCGCCAGCAGCTCATCACTTACAGGCGACTATGGCTACACCTTC.

This clone was found a few times. V is TRBV18 and J is TRBJ2-2, with D unclear. The ends were cut back, 7 bases at V and 4 bases at J, with 7 bases in the middle. CDR1 is KGHSH and CDR2 is LQKENI in the germline V gene. This CDR3 has 12 amino acids. This CDR3 is CASLIVTGELFF. The CDR3 DNA is TGTGCCAGCTTGATAGTCACCGGGGAGCTGTTTTTT.

Here the CDR3 DNA reads TGTGCCAGCAGCATTGGACTAGCGGAAGAGACCCAGTACTTC. This encodes CASSIGLAEETQYF. The gene calls are TRBV7-2 and TRBJ2-5; 10 bases fit TRBD2. Germline V gene lookup returns CDR1 SGHTA and CDR2 FQGNSA. V trimming: 5 bases; J trimming: 3 bases; junction bases outside the gene matches: 3. The CDR3 sequence is 14 residues long. Using reference TRBV7-2 and TRBJ2-5 for the parts outside the CDR3, the full variable domain is GAGVSQSPSNKVTEKGKDVELRCDPISGHTALYWYRQSLGQGLEFLIYFQGNSAPDKSGLPSDRFSAERTGGSVSTLTIQRTQQEDSAVYLCASSIGLAEETQYFGPGTRLLVL.

With respect to this clone: Different DNA sequences within this sample yield the same CDR3. The chain joins TRBV7-9 to TRBJ2-3; 7 bases map to TRBD2. CDR3 length equals 16 residues. Germline CDR1 reads SEHNR; CDR2 reads FQNEAQ (reference sequence). The trim removed 1 base at V and 2 bases at J, leaving 6 bases unmatched. The chain's CDR3 is CASSLGLADFTDTQYF. DNA for the CDR3: TGTGCCAGCAGCTTAGGCCTAGCGGATTTCACAGATACGCAGTATTTT.